This is a list of T cell receptor beta chains from one sample in a study of cytomegalovirus exposure and HLA in healthy donors. Clones were sequenced by immunoSEQ multiplex PCR, and TCRdb holds only the in-frame ones, with some missing. Here the sample spans fewer than 150,000 clones, about 77% being singletons. The sample comprised PBMCs. Every receptor here comes from a woman in her thirties in good health and CMV-seropositive. Both conserved end residues are part of each CDR3. A D gene is named only where the DNA matches it firmly.

j_gene: TRBJ2-7
v_gene: TRBV5-1
d_gene: NA
CDR3aa: CASSSTSAAYEQYF

j_gene: TRBJ1-5
v_gene: TRBV5-8
d_gene: NA
CDR3aa: CASSLVRRGSNQPQHF

j_gene: TRBJ1-4
v_gene: TRBV30
d_gene: NA
CDR3aa: CAWSGRDNNEKLFF

j_gene: TRBJ2-5
v_gene: TRBV11-2
d_gene: NA
CDR3aa: CASSLDGRQSQYF

j_gene: TRBJ2-5
v_gene: TRBV10-3
d_gene: NA
CDR3aa: CAISATGWETQYF

j_gene: TRBJ1-1
v_gene: TRBV18
d_gene: NA
CDR3aa: CASSPPGSRRDTEAFF

j_gene: TRBJ1-1
v_gene: TRBV30
d_gene: TRBD1
CDR3aa: CAWGTGGANTEAFF

j_gene: TRBJ1-2
v_gene: TRBV14
d_gene: NA
CDR3aa: CASSQLGGQGNYGYTF

j_gene: TRBJ1-1
v_gene: TRBV11-3
d_gene: TRBD1
CDR3aa: CASSPGTGLFAEAFF

j_gene: TRBJ2-3
v_gene: TRBV7-6
d_gene: TRBD1
CDR3aa: CASSPTDRDPDTQYF

j_gene: TRBJ1-5
v_gene: TRBV5-6
d_gene: TRBD1
CDR3aa: CASSRGWTGGQPQHF

j_gene: TRBJ2-1
v_gene: TRBV11-2
d_gene: TRBD1
CDR3aa: CASSLERHRGSYNEQFF

j_gene: TRBJ2-1
v_gene: TRBV7-3
d_gene: NA
CDR3aa: CASSLNRDKQFF

j_gene: TRBJ2-2
v_gene: TRBV18
d_gene: NA
CDR3aa: CASSPSRDGAGELFF

j_gene: TRBJ1-1
v_gene: TRBV30
d_gene: NA
CDR3aa: CAWLAGYRTEAFF